Shown below are 30 T cell receptor beta chains from a single sample sequenced in a study of radiation and T cells in renal cell carcinoma. The repertoire was sequenced with immunoSEQ multiplex PCR; TCRdb's copy has only in-frame clones and lacks some. The table shows just over 150,000 clones, with about 91% occurring only once. Time point given: blood 2 weeks post-SBRT. Treatment indicated: 15 Gy SBRT to primary tumor, nephrectomy 4 weeks later. Sequenced here: blood, sampled from a patient whose treatment included radiotherapy and nephrectomy. The source is a woman in her 50s with renal cell carcinoma.

This clone was detected ten times or more. The sample has other DNA sequences that encode this CDR3 too. The gene calls are TRBV2 and TRBJ1-1; maybe TRBD1 (5 bases). Per germline, CDR1 SNHLY and CDR2 FYNNEI. Deletions cut 2 bases from V and 4 bases from J, with 20 bases between. The CDR3 is 17 residues long. CDR3 sequence: CASSEQGTSSLFTEAFF. As DNA, the CDR3 is TGTGCCAGCAGTGAACAAGGGACCTCATCCCTTTTCACTGAAGCTTTCTTT.

V and J are TRBV19 and TRBJ2-7; 7 bases are shared with TRBD1. From germline, CDR1 is LNHDA and CDR2 SQIVND (reference sequence). The length of the CDR3 is 14 residues. Trimming cost V 5 bases and J 0 bases; bases outside gene matches: 4. The CDR3 region has the DNA TGTGCCAGTAGTCCCTACAGGGGCTCCTACGAGCAGTACTTC. Translating it yields CASSPYRGSYEQYF.

The rearrangement uses TRBV4-3 and TRBJ2-3; D gene uncertain. Per the germline V gene, CDR1 is LGHNA and CDR2 is YSLEER. V was shortened by 0 bases and J by 2 bases, with 6 bases between the two germline ends. The CDR3 runs to 14 residues. The CDR3 sequence: CASSQEGLTDTQYF. The CDR3 DNA sequence: TGCGCCAGCAGCCAAGAGGGCCTCACAGATACGCAGTATTTT.

The V and J genes are TRBV7-8 and TRBJ2-3; weak D call: TRBD2 (5 bases). CDR3 length: 15 residues. CDR1 is SGHVS, CDR2 FQNEAQ, per germline. Trimming cost V 5 bases and J 1 base, with 13 bases left between them. The CDR3 is CASSPGSLRTDTQYF. DNA of the CDR3: TGTGCCAGCAGCCCGGGGAGTCTCCGCACAGATACGCAGTATTTT.

This chain joins TRBV5-8 and TRBJ1-5; D may be TRBD1 (6 bases). Germline CDR1 is SGHTS and CDR2 is YDEGEE. CDR3 size: 15 residues. V was shortened by 0 bases and J by 1 base, with 8 bases between the two germline ends. The CDR3, as DNA: TGTGCCAGCAGCTTGGAGGGGGGCAGCAATCAGCCCCAGCATTTT. Translated, it gives CASSLEGGSNQPQHF.

V gene TRBV4-3 combines with J gene TRBJ1-2; TRBD1 might be the D (6 bases). CDR1 is LGHNA, CDR2 YSLEER, per germline. Trimming removed 0 bases at V and 4 bases at J, with 15 bases between. The CDR3 is 16 residues long. Written as DNA, the CDR3 is TGCGCCAGCAGCCAAGATGGTACAGGGACCATCTATGGCTACACCTTC. Protein: CASSQDGTGTIYGYTF.

CDR3 nucleotides: TGTGCCAGCAGCTTGGGGGAGTTAAGCACCGGGGAGCTGTTTTTT. It codes for CASSLGELSTGELFF. This rearrangement joins TRBV7-9 to TRBJ2-2, with D perhaps assigned TRBD1 or TRBD2 (5 bases each). The germline V gene encodes CDR1 SEHNR and CDR2 FQNEAQ (reference sequence). With 3 bases removed from V and 4 bases from J, the gap between germline ends came to 12 bases. The CDR3 consists of 15 residues.

J is TRBJ2-5 and V is TRBV13; D might be TRBD2 (6 bases). CDR1 and CDR2 (germline): PRHDT, FYEKMQ (reference sequence). The CDR3 covers 15 residues. The V gene lost 3 bases and the J gene lost 2 bases, with 13 bases spanning the gap. DNA of the CDR3: TGTGCCAGCAGCTTTGGGGGGAGAATTCAAGAGACCCAGTACTTC. Translating gives CASSFGGRIQETQYF.

V usage is TRBV6-5 and J usage is TRBJ2-3; 8 bases match TRBD1. Germline V gene sequence: CDR1 MNHEY, CDR2 SVGAGI. This CDR3 comprises 14 residues. The V segment lost 6 bases and the J segment 5 bases; nucleotides outside the gene matches: 7. CDR3 amino acids: CASRQQGAVDTQYF. The CDR3 DNA follows: TGTGCCAGCAGACAGCAGGGGGCAGTAGATACGCAGTATTTT.

J is TRBJ2-7 and V is TRBV7-9; 8 bases align to TRBD1. CDR3 length equals 14 residues. Germline lookup yields CDR1 SEHNR and CDR2 FQNEAQ (reference sequence). The J segment lost 3 bases and the V segment lost 5 bases, leaving 6 bases of the junction unmatched. The chain's CDR3 is CASSRSTGGYEQYF. The CDR3 DNA reads TGTGCCAGCAGCCGCAGCACAGGGGGCTACGAGCAGTACTTC.

The gene calls are TRBV6-5 and TRBJ1-1, with D possibly TRBD1 on 5 matching bases. Trimming removed 6 bases from V and 8 bases from J, with 19 bases in between. In germline, CDR1 is MNHEY, CDR2 SVGAGI. There are 14 residues in the CDR3. CDR3 sequence: CASRYRTAEGEAFF. The CDR3 DNA reads TGTGCCAGCAGATACAGGACCGCGGAAGGGGAAGCTTTCTTT.

The chain links TRBV7-2 to TRBJ1-1; 10 bases fit TRBD1. The trim removed 2 bases at V and 4 bases at J, leaving 4 bases unmatched. Germline V gives CDR1 SGHTA, CDR2 FQGNSA. This CDR3 contains 15 residues. The chain's CDR3 is CASSLIGTGATEAFF. The CDR3 DNA is TGTGCCAGCAGCTTAATAGGGACAGGGGCCACTGAAGCTTTCTTT.

V is TRBV7-6 and J is TRBJ2-7; D possibly corresponds to TRBD2 (6 bases). The V end lost 5 bases, the J end lost 2 bases, and 16 bases lay between the germline ends. Germline V lookup: CDR1 SGHVS, CDR2 FNYEAQ. CDR3 size: 15 residues. The CDR3 reads CASSVTGTGAYEQYF. DNA of the CDR3: TGTGCCAGCAGCGTCACCGGGACGGGGGCCTACGAGCAGTACTTC.

This clone was observed a single time. V usage is TRBV27 and J usage is TRBJ2-1; D not resolved. The germline gives CDR1 MNHEY, CDR2 SMNVEV (reference sequence). The CDR3 length is 12 residues. V lost 8 bases, J lost 4 bases, and 9 bases lay in between. Here the CDR3 reads CASYNSYNEQFF. DNA of the CDR3: TGTGCCAGCTACAACAGTTACAATGAGCAGTTCTTC.

Only one count was recorded for this clone. V and J are TRBV12-5 and TRBJ1-6; D gene unclear. The CDR3 is 14 amino acids. Trimming cost V 5 bases and J 4 bases, with 9 bases left between them. Germline V gene data show CDR1 as LGHNT and CDR2 as FRNRAP. The CDR3, as DNA: TGTGCTAGTGGTCCGTTCGGGTATAATTCACCCCTCCACTTT. This translates into CASGPFGYNSPLHF. The full variable domain, in which reference TRBV12-5 and TRBJ1-6 provide the parts outside the CDR3, is DARVTQTPRHKVTEMGQEVTMRCQPILGHNTVFWYRQTMMQGLELLAYFRNRAPLDDSGMPKDRFSAEMPDATLATLKIQPSEPRDSAVYFCASGPFGYNSPLHFGNGTRLTVT.

The rearrangement uses TRBV2 and TRBJ2-1; 11 positions agree with TRBD1. Germline V CDR1 and CDR2: SNHLY, FYNNEI. The CDR3 is 17 residues long. Germline trimming cut 8 bases from V and 4 bases from J; bases unmatched to any gene: 13. The chain's CDR3 is CASRPPVGTGGYNEQFF. DNA of the CDR3: TGTGCCAGCCGCCCCCCCGTCGGGACAGGGGGATACAATGAGCAGTTCTTC.

The chain is built from TRBV5-1 and TRBJ2-7; maybe TRBD1 (6 bases). Trimming cost V 3 bases and J 0 bases, with 13 bases left between them. Looked up from germline, CDR1 is SGHRS and CDR2 is YFSETQ. The CDR3 length is 15 residues. CDR3 nucleotide sequence: TGCGCCAGCAGCTCCAGGGGCCACTCCTCCTACGAGCAGTACTTC. The encoded protein is CASSSRGHSSYEQYF.

V usage is TRBV19 and J usage is TRBJ1-2; D uncertain. From germline, CDR1 is LNHDA and CDR2 SQIVND (reference sequence). Trimming stripped 6 bases from V and 8 bases from J, with 16 bases between. The CDR3 consists of 13 residues. The DNA of the CDR3 is TGTGCCAGTAGCCTACCCATGGTAATGGGCTACACCTTC. Residues: CASSLPMVMGYTF. Together with reference TRBV19 and TRBJ1-2, the CDR3 gives the full variable domain: DGGITQSPKYLFRKEGQNVTLSCEQNLNHDAMYWYRQDPGQGLRLIYYSQIVNDFQKGDIAEGYSVSREKKESFPLTVTSAQKNPTAFYLCASSLPMVMGYTFGSGTRLTVV.

The chain employs TRBV19 and TRBJ2-7; 9 bases line up with TRBD2. Germline V gives CDR1 LNHDA, CDR2 SQIVND (reference sequence). J gave up 3 bases and V 11 bases, and 8 bases lay outside the gene matches. CDR3 length: 13 amino acids. CDR3 in amino acids: CAASPSGVYEQYF. The CDR3 DNA reads TGTGCCGCCTCTCCTAGCGGGGTCTACGAGCAGTACTTC.

The chain couples TRBV5-1 to TRBJ1-2, with TRBD1 matching over 9 bases. Germline assignment: CDR1 SGHRS and CDR2 YFSETQ. The trim removed 5 bases at V and 7 bases at J, leaving 12 bases unmatched. The CDR3 is 15 residues long. CDR3 region: CASSFWDRDLGGYTF. CDR3 bases: TGCGCCAGCAGTTTCTGGGACAGGGATCTTGGTGGCTACACCTTC.

V usage is TRBV2 and J usage is TRBJ1-3; D is possibly TRBD1 (5 bases). V was shortened by 4 bases and J by 4 bases, with 14 bases between the two germline ends. Germline CDR1 and CDR2: SNHLY and FYNNEI. This CDR3 contains 15 residues. CDR3 loop: CASSGGAARGNTIYF. CDR3 sequence (DNA): TGTGCCAGCAGTGGAGGGGCAGCTCGGGGAAACACCATATATTTT.

The V call is TRBV27, the J call TRBJ1-1, with D unclear. Germline lookup yields CDR1 MNHEY and CDR2 SMNVEV (reference sequence). The CDR3 runs to 18 residues. V lost 5 bases and J 5 bases, leaving 27 bases between the germline ends. DNA for the CDR3: TGTGCCAGCAGTCTAATAGCCCCGCGACCAAGGGCTACGACTGAAGCTTTCTTT. It encodes CASSLIAPRPRATTEAFF.

The chain has TRBV7-2 and TRBJ2-5, with 8 positions matching TRBD2. The CDR3 runs to 15 residues. The J segment lost 0 bases and the V segment lost 5 bases, leaving 5 bases of the junction unmatched. Germline V CDR1 and CDR2: SGHTA, FQGNSA. The CDR3 DNA reads TGTGCCAGCAGCACGCAGCGGGGGAACCAAGAGACCCAGTACTTC. It yields the protein CASSTQRGNQETQYF.

The chain links TRBV4-3 to TRBJ2-2; D is unclear. Per germline, CDR1 LGHNA and CDR2 YSLEER. Between the trimmed V and J ends, which lost 0 bases and 6 bases, there was a span of 17 bases. The length of the CDR3 is 17 residues. DNA for the CDR3: TGCGCCAGCAGCCAAGATCCGGGTTTGGCACGCGCCGGGGAGCTGTTTTTT. It yields the protein CASSQDPGLARAGELFF.

V is TRBV30 and J is TRBJ2-7; 7 nucleotides line up with TRBD1. J gave up 5 bases and V 0 bases, and 4 bases lay outside the gene matches. The CDR3 extends over 13 amino acids. From germline, CDR1 is GTSNPN and CDR2 SVGIG (reference sequence). The DNA of the CDR3 is TGTGCCTGGAGTGTACACAGGGGAAACGAGCAGTACTTC. Protein product: CAWSVHRGNEQYF.

The genes are TRBV18 and TRBJ2-7; no firm D call. The germline V and J ends were trimmed by 2 bases and 6 bases, with 14 bases remaining between them. The CDR3 is 14 residues long. CDR1 and CDR2 from the germline V gene are KGHSH and LQKENI. The CDR3 coding sequence is TGTGCCAGCTCACCAGCCGGGCTCCAACCCGAGCAGTACTTC. Encoded protein: CASSPAGLQPEQYF.

This chain connects TRBV7-9 to TRBJ2-5; D is possibly TRBD1 (5 bases). The germline gives CDR1 SEHNR, CDR2 FQNEAQ (reference sequence). V dropped 2 bases and J dropped 4 bases, with 8 bases sitting between them. The CDR3 length is 13 residues. The CDR3 DNA reads TGTGCCAGCAGCTTAACCCAGGGAGAGACCCAGTACTTC. It is translated as CASSLTQGETQYF.

This clone was detected only a few times. The chain combines TRBV19 with TRBJ1-1, with D perhaps TRBD1 (6 bases). This CDR3 is 14 amino acids long. Germline CDR1 is LNHDA and CDR2 is SQIVND (reference sequence). With 7 bases removed from V and 7 bases from J, the gap between germline ends came to 19 bases. The CDR3 bases are TGTGCCAGTATATCCCGTGGGGGGCGGAATGAAGCTTTCTTT. It codes for CASISRGGRNEAFF.

V is TRBV10-2 and J is TRBJ1-4; D not resolved. Between the trimmed V and J ends, which lost 7 bases and 8 bases, there was a span of 17 bases. The CDR3 contains 14 residues. Germline lookup yields CDR1 WSHSY and CDR2 SAAADI. The CDR3 region has the DNA TGCGCCAGCACGTCGGCAGGTGGTGGAGAAAAACTGTTTTTT. This sequence encodes CASTSAGGGEKLFF.

The chain carries TRBV2 and TRBJ1-5; unclear D gene. The length of the CDR3 is 13 residues. Per germline, CDR1 SNHLY and CDR2 FYNNEI. Trimming took off 6 bases at V and 0 bases at J, with 6 bases between the two ends. CDR3 sequence reads: CASSTYSNQPQHF. The DNA of the CDR3 is TGTGCCAGCAGCACGTATAGCAATCAGCCCCAGCATTTT.